These 25 T cell receptor beta chains were sequenced from one sample in a study of CD8 T cells in Susac syndrome. The RNA, about 0.5 to 1 ug, was put through reverse transcription using random hexamers. MiXCR, run by TCRdb on the immunoSEQ multiplex PCR reads, gives a single entry per CDR3 protein. Of about 140,000 distinct CDR3 sequences in the sample, nearly 95% were seen once. The sequenced sample was CD8+ T cells from PBMCs. The source of these receptors is a human donor in good health.

The chain couples TRBV6-2 or TRBV6-3 to TRBJ2-1; D gene uncertain. The V end was cut by 8 bases, the J end by 0 bases, with 11 bases between. The germline CDR1 and CDR2 sequences are MNHEY and SVGEGT. There are 14 residues in the CDR3. DNA of the CDR3: TGTGCCAGCTTACCAACCCACTCCTACAATGAGCAGTTCTTC. As protein: CASLPTHSYNEQFF.

The V call is TRBV20-1, the J call TRBJ2-7; D is uncertain. Germline V gene sequence: CDR1 DFQATT, CDR2 SNEGSKA (reference sequence). V shed 1 base and J shed 4 bases, with 11 bases lying between them. The CDR3 extends over 13 amino acids. CDR3 sequence reads: CSARGVLLYEQYF. The CDR3 bases are TGCAGTGCTAGAGGTGTCTTGCTTTACGAGCAGTACTTC.

The genes are TRBV7-9 and TRBJ2-6; D possibly corresponds to TRBD2 (5 bases). The length of the CDR3 is 16 residues. V was pared by 1 base and J by 1 base, with 8 bases between. Germline CDR1 is SEHNR and CDR2 is FQNEAQ (reference sequence). The CDR3 DNA sequence: TGTGCCAGCAGCTTAGGAGAGGGATCTGGGGCCAACGTCCTGACTTTC. Translating it yields CASSLGEGSGANVLTF.

The chain employs TRBV5-6 and TRBJ2-5, with a tentative D call TRBD1 (6 bases). The CDR3 runs to 13 residues. V lost 4 bases to trimming and J lost 6 bases, with 13 bases between them. Germline-derived CDR1 and CDR2 are SGHDT and YYEEEE. CDR3 sequence (DNA): TGTGCCAGCAGCCCCGGACAGATGAAGACCCAGTACTTC. Translating gives CASSPGQMKTQYF. The full variable domain, in which reference TRBV5-6 and TRBJ2-5 provide the parts outside the CDR3, is DAGVTQSPTHLIKTRGQQVTLRCSPKSGHDTVSWYQQALGQGPQFIFQYYEEEERQRGNFPDRFSGHQFPNYSSELNVNALLLGDSALYLCASSPGQMKTQYFGPGTRLLVL.

V is TRBV7-6 and J is TRBJ2-5; 8 bases map to TRBD1. The V gene's germline CDR1 is SGHVS and CDR2 FNYEAQ. V dropped 4 bases and J dropped 4; count of bases not matched to a gene: 5. The CDR3 length is 14 residues. The chain's CDR3 is CASSYLTGAETQYF. CDR3 sequence (DNA): TGTGCCAGCAGCTACCTGACAGGGGCAGAGACCCAGTACTTC.

The CDR3: CASSEDGLTSLGNEQFF. DNA of the CDR3: TGTGCCAGCAGTGAAGACGGACTAACTTCTCTCGGCAATGAGCAGTTCTTC. The J gene is TRBJ2-1, the V gene TRBV25-1, with a possible D match to TRBD2 (6 bases). The length of the CDR3 is 17 residues. Trimming took 2 bases from V and 6 from J, leaving 20 bases between them. Germline lookup yields CDR1 MGHDK and CDR2 SYGVNS.

The chain recombines TRBV3-1 with TRBJ1-1; perhaps TRBD1 as D (6 bases). Trimming removed 4 bases from V and 0 bases from J, with 15 bases in between. This CDR3 has 16 amino acids. Germline CDR1 is LGHDT and CDR2 is YNNKEL (reference sequence). The CDR3 DNA follows: TGTGCCAGCAGCCCCCCTGGACAGTTTATGAACACTGAAGCTTTCTTT. Its protein is CASSPPGQFMNTEAFF.

This chain uses TRBV5-6 with TRBJ1-2; D gene unclear. The CDR3 runs 10 residues. Germline assignment: CDR1 SGHDT and CDR2 YYEEEE. Trimming removed 5 bases from V and 4 bases from J, with 3 bases in between. The CDR3 sequence: CASRIYGYTF. Written as DNA, the CDR3 is TGTGCCAGCAGAATCTATGGCTACACCTTC.

The V gene is TRBV7-9, the J gene TRBJ2-5; no clear D. Trimming removed 1 base from V and 2 bases from J, with 11 bases in between. Germline CDR1 SEHNR, CDR2 FQNEAQ (reference sequence). The CDR3 spans 15 residues. CDR3 nucleotides: TGTGCCAGCAGCTTAGTGATCCGGGCTCAAGAGACCCAGTACTTC. Translated: CASSLVIRAQETQYF.

Here the CDR3 reads CASSQGAKNIQYF. CDR3 DNA: TGTGCCAGCAGTCAAGGAGCCAAAAACATTCAGTACTTC. The chain links TRBV27 to TRBJ2-4; D not resolved. CDR3 length equals 13 residues. CDR1 and CDR2 from the germline V gene are MNHEY and SMNVEV (reference sequence). V lost 5 bases and J lost 0, with 5 bases in between.

This clonotype was observed a handful of times. The chain couples TRBV29-1 to TRBJ2-2, with 9 bases lining up with TRBD2. This CDR3 has 16 residues. V lost 7 bases and J lost 10; bases outside the gene matches: 19. Germline CDR1 is SQVTM and CDR2 is ANQGSEA. The CDR3 loop is CSAIGRVAGVQVELFF. The CDR3, as DNA: TGCAGCGCCATTGGGAGGGTAGCGGGAGTTCAAGTGGAGCTGTTTTTT.

This chain joins TRBV5-1 and TRBJ2-1, with D unresolved. V lost 0 bases to trimming and J lost 4 bases, with 2 bases between them. Germline CDR1 is SGHRS and CDR2 is YFSETQ. The CDR3 loop spans 12 amino acids. DNA for the CDR3: TGCGCCAGCAGCTTGGAATACAATGAGCAGTTCTTC. Its translation: CASSLEYNEQFF.

This chain connects TRBV6-5 to TRBJ2-1; possibly TRBD2 for D (5 bases). The CDR3 runs to 14 residues. V shed 0 bases and J shed 8 bases, with 11 bases lying between them. Germline V gene lookup returns CDR1 MNHEY and CDR2 SVGAGI. The CDR3: CASSYSLAPHEQFF. CDR3 bases: TGTGCCAGCAGTTACTCTCTAGCTCCCCATGAGCAGTTCTTC.

CDR3 region: CASSPGSEKLFF. DNA for the CDR3: TGTGCCAGCAGTCCGGGGAGCGAAAAACTGTTTTTT. The chain uses TRBV6-2 or TRBV6-3 and TRBJ1-4; D gene uncertain. CDR3 length: 12 residues. V shed 5 bases and J shed 8 bases, with 9 bases lying between them. Germline V gene lookup returns CDR1 MNHEY and CDR2 SVGEGT.

The chain carries TRBV6-2 or TRBV6-3 and TRBJ1-1; possibly TRBD1 for D (5 bases). V lost 0 bases and J 6 bases, leaving 8 bases between the germline ends. This CDR3 contains 13 residues. Germline CDR1 is MNHEY and CDR2 is SVGEGT. The CDR3 loop is CASSYSGGAEAFF. Written as DNA, the CDR3 is TGTGCCAGCAGTTACTCAGGAGGGGCTGAAGCTTTCTTT.

The rearrangement uses TRBV20-1 and TRBJ2-1; D gene uncertain. CDR1 is DFQATT, CDR2 SNEGSKA, per germline (reference sequence). The CDR3 spans 12 residues. CDR3 in DNA: TGCAGCGACTCCGGGCTCTACAATGAGCAGTTCTTC. Translated, it gives CSDSGLYNEQFF.

V is TRBV29-1 and J is TRBJ1-5; D possibly corresponds to TRBD1 (5 bases). V lost 4 bases and J lost 0, with 7 bases in between. Germline CDR1 reads SQVTM; CDR2 reads ANQGSEA. The CDR3 has 13 amino acids. CDR3 sequence: CSVAGYSNQPQHF. The CDR3 nucleotides read TGCAGCGTTGCAGGGTATAGCAATCAGCCCCAGCATTTT. Supplemented by reference TRBV29-1 and TRBJ1-5, the full variable domain reads SAVISQKPSRDICQRGTSLTIQCQVDSQVTMMFWYRQQPGQSLTLIATANQGSEATYESGFVIDKFPISRPNLTFSTLTVSNMSPEDSSIYLCSVAGYSNQPQHFGDGTRLSIL.

This sequence joins TRBV6-4 and TRBJ2-1; D unclear. CDR3 length equals 14 residues. Germline-derived CDR1 and CDR2 are MRHNA and SNTAGT. Deletions cut 0 bases from V and 4 bases from J, with 7 bases between. Here the CDR3 DNA reads TGTGCCAGCAGTGACTCGATAGATTACAATGAGCAGTTCTTC. This codes for CASSDSIDYNEQFF.

This chain connects TRBV7-9 to TRBJ2-1; 7 positions agree with TRBD2. V trimming: 6 bases; J trimming: 1 base; junction bases outside the gene matches: 6. This CDR3 comprises 15 residues. Germline CDR1 and CDR2: SEHNR and FQNEAQ (reference sequence). This chain's CDR3 is CASSWSGASYNEQFF. CDR3 sequence (DNA): TGTGCCAGCAGTTGGAGCGGGGCTTCCTACAATGAGCAGTTCTTC.

The V call is TRBV9, the J call TRBJ1-2, with D possibly TRBD1 on 6 matching bases. Germline V gene lookup returns CDR1 SGDLS and CDR2 YYNGEE. V shed 4 bases and J shed 3 bases, with 19 bases lying between them. This CDR3 has 16 residues. For the CDR3, the DNA is TGTGCCAGCAGCACGGCTGACAGGCTTTACCACTATGGCTACACCTTC. This encodes CASSTADRLYHYGYTF.

The gene calls are TRBV7-9 and TRBJ1-1; 7 positions match TRBD1. The ends lost 5 bases at V and 1 base at J; junction bases unmatched: 10. The CDR3 runs 16 residues. Germline assignment: CDR1 SEHNR and CDR2 FQNEAQ (reference sequence). Here the CDR3 DNA reads TGTGCCAGCAGCCCCAACAGGGGACTCGGGAACACTGAAGCTTTCTTT. Amino acids: CASSPNRGLGNTEAFF. The complete variable domain, with remaining parts taken from reference TRBV7-9 and TRBJ1-1, reads DTGVSQNPRHKITKRGQNVTFRCDPISEHNRLYWYRQTLGQGPEFLTYFQNEAQLEKSRLLSDRFSAERPKGSFSTLEIQRTEQGDSAMYLCASSPNRGLGNTEAFFGQGTRLTVV.

This chain joins TRBV12-3 or TRBV12-4 and TRBJ2-1, with D possibly being TRBD1 (5 bases). The CDR3 covers 12 residues. The V end was cut by 9 bases, the J end by 4 bases, with 10 bases between. CDR3 amino acids: CASTRQYNEQFF. The CDR3 nucleotides read TGTGCCAGTACCAGACAGTACAATGAGCAGTTCTTC.

J is TRBJ2-7 and V is TRBV9, with TRBD2 matching 14 bases. The CDR3 runs 18 residues. The trim removed 0 bases at V and 5 bases at J, leaving 10 bases unmatched. The germline gives CDR1 SGDLS, CDR2 YYNGEE. The DNA of the CDR3 is TGTGCCAGCAGCGTAGAGGGCAGTGGGACTAGCGGGAGTCACGAGCAGTACTTC. Amino acid sequence: CASSVEGSGTSGSHEQYF.

The rearrangement links TRBV7-9 to TRBJ2-5, with a tentative D call TRBD2 (5 bases). The germline CDR1 and CDR2 sequences are SEHNR and FQNEAQ (reference sequence). Deletions cut 0 bases from V and 1 base from J, with 6 bases between. The CDR3 sequence is 14 residues long. In nucleotides, the CDR3 is TGTGCCAGCAGCTTAGCGCGGGCCCAAGAGACCCAGTACTTC. Its protein product is CASSLARAQETQYF.

This rearrangement joins TRBV20-1 to TRBJ2-4, with a weak D call TRBD1 (6 bases). V gave up 6 bases and J gave up 8 bases, with 20 bases separating them. Germline lookup yields CDR1 DFQATT and CDR2 SNEGSKA (reference sequence). This CDR3 has 14 residues. CDR3 sequence reads: CSAQRGPEGDIQYF. The CDR3 DNA sequence: TGCAGTGCCCAACGTGGGCCCGAGGGGGACATTCAGTACTTC.